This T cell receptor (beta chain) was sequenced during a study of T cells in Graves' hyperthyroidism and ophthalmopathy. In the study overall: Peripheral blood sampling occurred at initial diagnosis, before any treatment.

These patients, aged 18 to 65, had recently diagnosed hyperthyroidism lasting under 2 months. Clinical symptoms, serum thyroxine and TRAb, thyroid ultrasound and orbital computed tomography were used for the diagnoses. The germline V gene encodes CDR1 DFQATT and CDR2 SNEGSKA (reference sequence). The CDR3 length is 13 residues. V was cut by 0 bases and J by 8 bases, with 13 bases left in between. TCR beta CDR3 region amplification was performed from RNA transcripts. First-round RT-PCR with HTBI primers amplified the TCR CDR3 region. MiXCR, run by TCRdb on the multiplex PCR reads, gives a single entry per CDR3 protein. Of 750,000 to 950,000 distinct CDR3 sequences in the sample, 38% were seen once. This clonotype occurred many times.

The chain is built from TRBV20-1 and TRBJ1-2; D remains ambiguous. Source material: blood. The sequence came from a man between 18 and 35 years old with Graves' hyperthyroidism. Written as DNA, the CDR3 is TGCAGTGCTAGAGATTTAGGGAACGGCGGCTACACCTTC. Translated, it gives CSARDLGNGGYTF.